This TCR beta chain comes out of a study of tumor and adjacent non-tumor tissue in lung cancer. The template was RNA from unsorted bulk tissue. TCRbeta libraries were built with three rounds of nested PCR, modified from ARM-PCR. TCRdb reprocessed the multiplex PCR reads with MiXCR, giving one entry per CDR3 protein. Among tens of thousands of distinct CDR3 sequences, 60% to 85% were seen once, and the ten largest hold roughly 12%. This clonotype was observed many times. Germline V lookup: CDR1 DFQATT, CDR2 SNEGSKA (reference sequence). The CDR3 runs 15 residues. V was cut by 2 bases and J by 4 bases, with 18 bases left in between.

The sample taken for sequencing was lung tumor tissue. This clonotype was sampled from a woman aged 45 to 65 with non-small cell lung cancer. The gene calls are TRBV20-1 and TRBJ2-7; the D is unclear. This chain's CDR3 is CSARHTSIHPYEQYF. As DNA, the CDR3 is TGCAGTGCTAGACACACATCGATCCACCCGTACGAGCAGTACTTC.